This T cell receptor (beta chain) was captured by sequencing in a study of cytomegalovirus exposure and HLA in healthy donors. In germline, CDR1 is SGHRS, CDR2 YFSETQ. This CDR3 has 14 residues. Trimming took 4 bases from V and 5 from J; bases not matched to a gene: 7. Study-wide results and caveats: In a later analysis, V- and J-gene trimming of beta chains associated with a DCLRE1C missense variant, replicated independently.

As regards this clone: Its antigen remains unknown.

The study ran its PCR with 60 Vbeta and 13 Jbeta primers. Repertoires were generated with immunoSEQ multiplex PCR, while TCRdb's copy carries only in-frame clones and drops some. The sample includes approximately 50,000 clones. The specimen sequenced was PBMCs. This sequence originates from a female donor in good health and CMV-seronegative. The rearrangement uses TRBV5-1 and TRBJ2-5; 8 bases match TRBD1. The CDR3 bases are TGCGCCAGCAGCGCCGGACAGGGTGGGGAGACCCAGTACTTC. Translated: CASSAGQGGETQYF.